This T cell receptor (beta chain) was observed in a study of graft-versus-host responses after intestinal transplantation (TCRdb year 2021). About the full investigation: The transplants that recipients got were multivisceral, liver-intestinal, or isolated intestinal. Anti-thymocyte globulin induction was given to all recipients, followed by maintenance tacrolimus and steroids for two to four years. Bulk TCR-beta CDR3 sequencing was used to track graft-versus-host and host-versus-graft alloreactive T cell clones in the graft, circulation and bone marrow after intestinal transplantation. To identify alloreactive clones, pre-transplant mixed lymphocyte reaction products were sequenced and then compared with unstimulated pre-transplant donor and recipient T cells. The cohort enrolled 24 intestinal transplant recipients, one of whom was a retransplant, and a few patients without pretransplant specimens were excluded. A peak of at least 4% donor T cells among recipient peripheral blood mononuclear cells was the definition used for donor T cell macrochimerism. Instead of going to the commercial service, samples from a few later patients were sequenced in-house on an Illumina MiSeq and processed with MiXCR. Overall study outcomes, separate from this receptor: Patients with donor T cell macrochimerism had high GvH to HvG T cell clonal ratios in their allografts. GvH clones turned up in recipient bone marrow, with some appearing earlier in ileal mucosa or blood, a pattern consistent with an intestinal mucosal origin. Peak levels of circulating GvH clones were associated with declines in HvG clones early after transplant. Conclusions were limited by the relatively low number and heterogeneity of intestinal transplant patients.

Interpreted using the paper, the time point label stands for: cells obtained before transplantation from donor or recipient. CD3+CD4+ and CD3+CD8+ populations were FACS-sorted from unstimulated pre-transplant donor and recipient cells taken from spleen or lymph nodes. Libraries were constructed by the immunoSEQ multiplex PCR assay. For most patients, genomic DNA was isolated using the Qiagen DNeasy Blood and Tissue Kit and was shipped frozen to Adaptive Biotechnologies for TCR sequencing. For most patients, high-throughput TCR-beta CDR3 sequencing of genomic DNA was performed by Adaptive Biotechnologies. The authors' analysis ran thus. TCR sequencing data were retrieved from Adaptive's ImmunoSEQ software for some 17 patients, whereas a few other patients were processed with MiXCR and VDJtools. CD4 versus CD8 sorting errors were corrected by removing sequences found in both subsets at a frequency ratio below 5:1. Because the origin of CDR3 nucleotide sequences shared between donor and recipient could not be assigned, those sequences were removed. Alloreactive clones required at least 2-fold expansion over unstimulated cells and minimum CFSE-low frequency of 0.002% (template counts) or 0.001% (read counts). Clones detected in sequenced pre-transplant spleen, lymph node, or MLR CFSE-low populations of the donor or recipient were defined as mappable. The cumulative frequency of alloreactive clones was calculated as a percentage of all sequences, weighted by copy number. TCRdb holds this immuneACCESS table with in-frame rearrangements only. Some clones are missing; in checked studies, unresolved V genes explain under half, and the rest has no known cause. V and J calls and clone size are given by that table; D and trimming were obtained from the DNA. The sample profile shows about 110,000 clones; 85% to 95% of them were found once. The top ten clonotypes cover 0.45% to 0.65% of the sample.

A word on this clone: What this receptor recognizes is not known. Per-nucleotide qualities are absent, and no much larger clonotype sits a single base away.

CDR1 and CDR2 are drawn from the germline V gene: SGHVS, FQNEAQ. Between the V and J ends, shortened by 2 bases and 7 bases respectively, the junction contains 12 bases. The CDR3 numbers 13 residues from cysteine through phenylalanine. The DNA shown is the 39-base CDR3, in frame from base 1. This specimen was unstimulated CD8+ T cells sorted from spleen or lymph node cells, taken before intestinal transplant. This TCR was recovered from a human donor who received an intestinal transplant. The V gene is TRBV7-8 and the J gene is TRBJ2-7, with the D call perhaps TRBD1 or TRBD2, each one matching 6 bases. The DNA sequence reads TGTGCCAGCAGCTTACCGGGGGCTAATGAGCAGTACTTC. Its translation is CASSLPGANEQYF. Here the CDR3 is joined to the reference TRBV7-8 and TRBJ2-7 genes, and the full variable domain is: GAGVSQSPRYKVAKRGQDVALRCDPISGHVSLFWYQQALGQGPEFLTYFQNEAQLDKSGLPSDRFFAERPEGSVSTLKIQRTQQEDSAVYLCASSLPGANEQYFGPGTRLTVT.